The rows below give T cell receptor beta chains drawn from one sample of a study of identical twins. MiXCR, applied by TCRdb to the 5' RACE reads, yields one record per CDR3 protein. The sample records approximately 260,000 distinct CDR3 sequences, 11% to 15% being singletons. Sequencing was done on a sample of memory (CD45RO+) T cells sorted from blood. Source of these receptors: a woman younger than 35 in good health. CDR3s include the opening cysteine and the closing phenylalanine or tryptophan. The D gene is left open where the match is weak. Some rows mark clone size as missing; the rest say once, few, many or name a class of expanded clone.

>TRBJ2-5|-|TRBV14|TRBD2
TGTGCCAGCAGCTACTCCGCGGGGGGCCCTAAGTACTTC
CASSYSAGGPKYF
>TRBJ2-1|few|TRBV7-6|TRBD2
TGTGCCAGCAGCTTTCGGACTAGCGGGGGTAATGAGCAGTTCTTC
CASSFRTSGGNEQFF
>TRBJ2-1|many|TRBV12-3/TRBV12-4|TRBD2
TGTGCCAGCAGTCTAGCGGGGGGGCCCCATGAGCAGTTCTTC
CASSLAGGPHEQFF
>TRBJ1-3|-|TRBV20-1|-
TGCAGTGCTATGGGGGGCTCCTCTGGAAACACCATATATTTT
CSAMGGSSGNTIYF
>TRBJ2-2|-|TRBV6-1|TRBD2
TGTGCCAGCAGCCTACTAGCGGTGAACACCGGGGAGCTGTTTTTT
CASSLLAVNTGELFF
>TRBJ2-1|few|TRBV7-2|TRBD2
TGTGCCAGCAGCCTAACTAGCGTAAACTACAATGAGCAGTTCTTC
CASSLTSVNYNEQFF
>TRBJ2-1|many|TRBV27|-
TGTGCCAGCAGGGGGGGTGCCTACAATGAGCAGTTCTTC
CASRGGAYNEQFF
>TRBJ2-5|-|TRBV10-3|-
TGTGCCATCAGACAGGGACGAGACCAAGAGACCCAGTACTTC
CAIRQGRDQETQYF
>TRBJ2-1|-|TRBV7-8|-
TGTGCCAGCAGGAAAGGCATCTACAATGAGCAGTTCTTC
CASRKGIYNEQFF
>TRBJ2-1|few|TRBV6-2/TRBV6-3|TRBD2
TGTGCCAGCACCGACCCGGCTAGCGGGATTTCCCAATCCTACAATGAGCAGTTCTTC
CASTDPASGISQSYNEQFF
>TRBJ2-3|few|TRBV7-8|-
TGTGCCAGCAGCTCAGGACAGTACACAGATACGCAGTATTTT
CASSSGQYTDTQYF
>TRBJ2-7|-|TRBV5-1|-
TGCGCCAGCAGCTTGGTGGTTCAGACCTACGAGCAGTACTTC
CASSLVVQTYEQYF
>TRBJ2-7|-|TRBV12-3/TRBV12-4|TRBD1
TGTGCCAGCAGGACGGGACAGGGTAACCACGAGCAGTACTTC
CASRTGQGNHEQYF
>TRBJ1-2|many|TRBV4-2|TRBD1
TGTGCCAGCAGCCTACCGGGACAGGGGAATTATGGCTACACCTTC
CASSLPGQGNYGYTF
>TRBJ2-1|few|TRBV20-1|-
TGCAGTGCTAGTCAGGGATCCAATGAGCAGTTCTTC
CSASQGSNEQFF
>TRBJ2-5|-|TRBV12-3/TRBV12-4|TRBD2
TGTGCCAGCACCCAAGTGGGATGGACTAGGGAGACCCAGTACTTC
CASTQVGWTRETQYF
>TRBJ2-1|-|TRBV3-1|TRBD2
TGTGCCAGCAGGAGACTAGCGGGAGGAGGTAACAATGAGCAGTTCTTC
CASRRLAGGGNNEQFF
>TRBJ2-7|few|TRBV15|-
TGTGCCACCAGCAATACCGGGGAGAGCGAGCAGTACTTC
CATSNTGESEQYF
>TRBJ2-7|few|TRBV29-1|-
TGCAGCGTTGACAAGATAACAGGGAGGGGCACCTACGAGCAGTACTTC
CSVDKITGRGTYEQYF
>TRBJ2-2|few|TRBV10-1|-
TGCGCCAGCAGCGAGTTCGACAGCGCAAGAACCGGGGAGCTGTTTTTT
CASSEFDSARTGELFF
>TRBJ2-6|few|TRBV6-2/TRBV6-3|TRBD2
TGTGCCAGCAGTTACTCGGCTAGCGGGTCCAGCTCTGGGGCCAACGTCCTGACTTTC
CASSYSASGSSSGANVLTF
>TRBJ1-1|few|TRBV7-9|TRBD1
TGTGCCAGCAGCTTCACCGGGACAGGGGGCACTGAAGCTTTCTTT
CASSFTGTGGTEAFF
>TRBJ1-6|-|TRBV27|-
TGTGCTAGCAGTATTCAGGGGCCCTATAATTCACCCCTCCACTTT
CASSIQGPYNSPLHF
>TRBJ2-3|-|TRBV18|-
TGTGCCAGCTCACCATACCAGTTCACAGATACGCAGTATTTT
CASSPYQFTDTQYF
>TRBJ2-7|-|TRBV4-1|-
TGCGCCAGCAGCCAAGGCAGGGGGGTCTCCTACGAGCAGTACTTC
CASSQGRGVSYEQYF
>TRBJ2-5|-|TRBV5-1|-
TGCGCCAGCAGCTCGTCGGTAGGAGAGACCCAGTACTTC
CASSSSVGETQYF
>TRBJ2-6|-|TRBV2|-
TGTGCCAGCACCCCGGAGGACGTCCTGACTTTC
CASTPEDVLTF
>TRBJ2-7|many|TRBV12-3/TRBV12-4|-
TGTGCCAGCAGTTTGAACAGGGAGCAGTACTTC
CASSLNREQYF
>TRBJ2-1|-|TRBV5-5|-
TGTGCCAGCAGCTTGAACTCCCTCGCCGAGCAGTTCTTC
CASSLNSLAEQFF
>TRBJ1-1|few|TRBV5-1|-
TGCGCCAGCAGCTCAACAGGGCGGGACACTGAAGCTTTCTTT
CASSSTGRDTEAFF
>TRBJ2-4|-|TRBV2|TRBD2
TGTGCCAGCGGCGGGGGGGACATTCAGTACTTC
CASGGGDIQYF
>TRBJ2-5|-|TRBV7-3|TRBD2
TGTGCCAGCAGCTTCACTAGCGGGGAGGGGGAGACCCAGTACTTC
CASSFTSGEGETQYF
>TRBJ2-6|few|TRBV5-5|TRBD1
TGTGCCAGCAGCTTGTCCGGGACAGTGATCTCTGGGGCCAACGTCCTGACTTTC
CASSLSGTVISGANVLTF
>TRBJ2-5|few|TRBV20-1|TRBD2
TGCAGTGCGCCGCACCCCCCCCGAACTAGCGGACATCAAGAGACCCAGTACTTC
CSAPHPPRTSGHQETQYF
>TRBJ2-1|-|TRBV6-6|-
TGTGCCAGCAGTTACTCGGGGATGAATGAGCAGTTCTTC
CASSYSGMNEQFF
>TRBJ2-1|many|TRBV5-1|-
TGCGCCAGCAGCTTGGCCCCTGTGGGAGACTCCTACAATGAGCAGTTCTTC
CASSLAPVGDSYNEQFF
>TRBJ1-2|many|TRBV12-3/TRBV12-4|-
TGTGCCAGCAGTTTAGTGGGACCCCCTCATGGCTACACCTTC
CASSLVGPPHGYTF
>TRBJ2-7|-|TRBV6-5|-
TGTGCCAGCAGTTACCAGGGGGGCAACGAGCAGTACTTC
CASSYQGGNEQYF
>TRBJ1-1|-|TRBV7-9|TRBD1
TGTGCCAGCAGGCTCGACAGGGGGAACACTGAAGCTTTCTTT
CASRLDRGNTEAFF
>TRBJ2-7|many|TRBV4-1|-
TGCGCCAGCAGCCAAGTTGCCAGTGCCTACGAGCAGTACTTC
CASSQVASAYEQYF
>TRBJ1-2|many|TRBV28|-
TGTGCCAGCAGTTCTCGACATTGGGATGGCTACACCTTC
CASSSRHWDGYTF
>TRBJ2-1|many|TRBV7-9|-
TGTGCCAGCAGCTTAAAAGAGCAGTTCTTC
CASSLKEQFF
>TRBJ2-1|few|TRBV20-1|-
TGCAGTGCTGACCGGGACCCGAATAATGAGCAGTTCTTC
CSADRDPNNEQFF
>TRBJ2-7|-|TRBV4-3|-
TGCGCCAGCAGCCACGGACAAAACTACGAGCAGTACTTC
CASSHGQNYEQYF
>TRBJ2-1|few|TRBV5-1|TRBD2
TGCGCCAGCAGCTTGGTTAGTGGGGGGGGATACAATGAGCAGTTCTTC
CASSLVSGGGYNEQFF
>TRBJ2-1|many|TRBV20-1|-
TGCAGTGCAGGGACCTCCTACAATGAGCAGTTCTTC
CSAGTSYNEQFF
>TRBJ1-2|few|TRBV30|TRBD1
TGTGCCTGGAGTCCCGGGACAGGGGGCTACTATGGCTACACCTTC
CAWSPGTGGYYGYTF
>TRBJ1-3|-|TRBV20-1|-
TGCAGTGCTAGGGCCGGGGGAAACACCATATATTTT
CSARAGGNTIYF
>TRBJ1-5|-|TRBV18|-
TGTGCCAGCTCACGGGACCCGGGAAATCAGCCCCAGCATTTT
CASSRDPGNQPQHF
>TRBJ2-7|few|TRBV6-1|-
TGTGCCAGCAATAGGGGGGCGGGCTACGAGCAGTACTTC
CASNRGAGYEQYF
>TRBJ2-7|-|TRBV6-2/TRBV6-3|TRBD2
TGTGCCAGCAGTCGGACTAGCGGGCACGAGGCGTGGGAGCAGTACTTC
CASSRTSGHEAWEQYF
>TRBJ2-7|few|TRBV12-3/TRBV12-4|-
TGTGCCAGCACCGAAAGACGGACGGGTTCCTACGAGCAGTACTTC
CASTERRTGSYEQYF
>TRBJ1-4|-|TRBV10-3|-
TGTGCCATCAGGGAAACAACTAATGAAAAACTGTTTTTT
CAIRETTNEKLFF
>TRBJ2-2|-|TRBV5-4|TRBD2
TGTGCCAGCAGCTTGGCGCGGACTAGCGGGAGTGCCGGGGAGCTGTTTTTT
CASSLARTSGSAGELFF
>TRBJ1-1|many|TRBV12-3/TRBV12-4|TRBD1
TGTGCCAGCAGTTTAGCCTCCGGGACAGGGCTGGCTTTCTTT
CASSLASGTGLAFF
>TRBJ2-2|-|TRBV3-1|TRBD2
TGTGCCAGCAGCCGGGGGGGAACCGGGGAGCTGTTTTTT
CASSRGGTGELFF